This T cell receptor beta chain was identified in a study of OX40 agonist ivuxolimab in advanced cancers. Overall study results and limits: There were also nonresponders showing low normalized T-cell clonal expansion.

The germline CDR1 and CDR2 sequences are SGHTA and FQGTGA. V gave up 0 bases and J gave up 5 bases, with 4 bases separating them. This CDR3 region has 13 residues. This clone was counted between two and nine times. Its antigen remains unknown. Profiled with immunoSEQ multiplex PCR; TCRdb holds only in-frame clones, not every one. The data show around 15,000 clones, 86% seen once. The clonotype originates from an adult with an advanced solid tumor such as melanoma, head and neck, liver or kidney cancer. Source: CD4+ or CD8+ T cells sorted from blood, taken in a trial of the OX40 agonist ivuxolimab. The chain combines TRBV7-3 with TRBJ2-2; no clear D. This chain's CDR3 is CASSLTGTGELFF. The CDR3 nucleotides are TGTGCCAGCAGCTTAACTGGAACCGGGGAGCTGTTTTTT.